This T cell receptor beta chain appears in the sequencing data of a study of OX40 agonist ivuxolimab in advanced cancers. The CDR3 contains 14 residues. The ends were cut back, 2 bases at V and 0 bases at J, with 5 bases in the middle. CDR1 is GTSNPN, CDR2 SVGIG, per germline (reference sequence). Assay used: immunoSEQ multiplex PCR; TCRdb lists only in-frame clones, some missing. The sample lists 90,000 or so clones, approximately 89% seen once, with roughly 0.33% in the top ten. Sequences were derived from CD4+ or CD8+ T cells sorted from blood, sampled in a trial of the OX40 agonist ivuxolimab. The origin of this receptor is an adult with an advanced solid tumor such as melanoma, head and neck, liver or kidney cancer. This rearrangement joins TRBV30 to TRBJ2-6; no reliable D call. This chain's CDR3 is CAWSRLSGANVLTF. In nucleotides, the CDR3 is TGTGCCTGGAGTCGCCTCTCTGGGGCCAACGTCCTGACTTTC.